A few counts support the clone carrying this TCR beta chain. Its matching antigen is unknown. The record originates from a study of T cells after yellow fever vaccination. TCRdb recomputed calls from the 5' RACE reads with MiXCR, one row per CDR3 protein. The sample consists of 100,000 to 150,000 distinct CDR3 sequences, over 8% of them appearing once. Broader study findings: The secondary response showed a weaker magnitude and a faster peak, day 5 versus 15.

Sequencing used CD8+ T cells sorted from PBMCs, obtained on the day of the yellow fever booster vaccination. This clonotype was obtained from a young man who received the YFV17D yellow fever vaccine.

CDR3 in amino acids: CASSLTTLNTEAFF. As DNA, the CDR3 is TGTGCCAGCAGCTTAACGACTTTGAACACTGAAGCTTTCTTT. The chain joins TRBV7-2 to TRBJ1-1; D gene unclear. The CDR3 covers 14 residues. The V and J ends lost 2 bases and 0 bases respectively, with 7 bases between them. CDR1 and CDR2 (germline): SGHTA, FQGNSA.